This T cell receptor beta chain was sequenced in a study of neoadjuvant nivolumab and ipilimumab in lung cancer. Profiled with immunoSEQ multiplex PCR; TCRdb holds only in-frame clones, not every one. The profile shows some 500 clones, about 89% of them singletons. Sequencing used tumor tissue, obtained before neoadjuvant nivolumab, alone or with ipilimumab. The clonotype originates from an adult with non-small cell lung cancer. Some clones in this sample may be carry-over from other donors' samples.

DNA of the CDR3: TGTGCCAGCATCGAAGGTGGGGGGTACAATGAGCAGTTCTTC. It is translated as CASIEGGGYNEQFF. This chain joins TRBV6-1 and TRBJ2-1; TRBD2 is a possible D gene (6 bases). The V gene's germline CDR1 is MNHNS and CDR2 SASEGT. This CDR3 spans 14 amino acids. Trimming stripped 7 bases from V and 4 bases from J, with 14 bases between.